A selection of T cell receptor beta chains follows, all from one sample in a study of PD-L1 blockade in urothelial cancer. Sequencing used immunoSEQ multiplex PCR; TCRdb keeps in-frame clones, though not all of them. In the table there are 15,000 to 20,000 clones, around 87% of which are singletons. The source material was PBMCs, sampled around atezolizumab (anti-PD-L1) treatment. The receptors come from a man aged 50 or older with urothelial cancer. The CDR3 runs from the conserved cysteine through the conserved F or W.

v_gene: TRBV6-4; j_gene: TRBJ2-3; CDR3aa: CASSDGEGDTDTQYF
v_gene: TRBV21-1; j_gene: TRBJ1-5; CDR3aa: CASSLIGTARYQPQHF
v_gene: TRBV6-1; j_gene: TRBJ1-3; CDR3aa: CASSYVGNTIYF
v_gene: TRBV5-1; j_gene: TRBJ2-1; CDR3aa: CASSVDGSRGGLDEQFF
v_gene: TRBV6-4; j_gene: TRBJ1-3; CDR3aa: CASSASGTDGNSGNTIYF
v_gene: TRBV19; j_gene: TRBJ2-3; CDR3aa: CASSPTGGSDTQYF
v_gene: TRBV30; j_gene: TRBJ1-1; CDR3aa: CAWSVLGGTEAFF
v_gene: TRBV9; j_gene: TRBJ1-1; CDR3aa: CASSPQRRTGNTEAFF
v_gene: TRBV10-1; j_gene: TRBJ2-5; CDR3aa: CASSKTVQETQYF
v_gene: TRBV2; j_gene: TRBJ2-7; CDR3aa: CASQATGGGYEQYF
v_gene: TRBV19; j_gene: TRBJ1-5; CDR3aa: CASRRTGGSNQPQHF
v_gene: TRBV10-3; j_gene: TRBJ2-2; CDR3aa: CAISESFSAGGLAGELFF
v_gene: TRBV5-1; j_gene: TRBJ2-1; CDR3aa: CASSFRLAGYNEQFF
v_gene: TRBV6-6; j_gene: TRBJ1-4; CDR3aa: CASSSDRNEKLFF
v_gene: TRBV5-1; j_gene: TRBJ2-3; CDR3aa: CASSLDGGSGDTQYF
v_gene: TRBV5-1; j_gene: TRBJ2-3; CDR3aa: CASSLPGTGMDF
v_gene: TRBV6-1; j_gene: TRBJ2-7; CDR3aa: CASSGTSGGYEQYF
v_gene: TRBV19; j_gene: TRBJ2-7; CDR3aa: CASSIARAAGEQYF
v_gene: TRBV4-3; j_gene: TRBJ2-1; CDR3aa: CASSRTSGRGNEQFF
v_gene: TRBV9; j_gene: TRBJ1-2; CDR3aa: CASSVDPTGVTF
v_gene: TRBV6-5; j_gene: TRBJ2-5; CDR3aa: CASSYTTVPGETQYF
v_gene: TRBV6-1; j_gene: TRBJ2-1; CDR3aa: CASRGQWPFYNEQFF
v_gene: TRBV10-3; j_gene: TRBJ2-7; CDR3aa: CASGSPGQGRSYEQYF
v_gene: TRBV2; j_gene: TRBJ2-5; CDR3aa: CASSRQGSIQETQYF
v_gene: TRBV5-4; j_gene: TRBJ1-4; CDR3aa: CASSRPGGPLFF
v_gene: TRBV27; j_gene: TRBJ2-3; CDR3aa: CASSSTSGRARPDTQYF
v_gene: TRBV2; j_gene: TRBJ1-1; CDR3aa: CASRGTGRDTEAFF
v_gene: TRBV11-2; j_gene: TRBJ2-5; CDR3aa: CASSLTGLAEETQYF
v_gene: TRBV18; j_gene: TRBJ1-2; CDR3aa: CASSPPGGYGYTF
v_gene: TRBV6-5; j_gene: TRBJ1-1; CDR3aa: CASSPRQGTEAFF
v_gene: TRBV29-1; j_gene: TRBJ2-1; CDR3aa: CSVGPGSYNEQFF
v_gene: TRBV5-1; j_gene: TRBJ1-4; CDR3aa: CASSLATGGSKKLFF
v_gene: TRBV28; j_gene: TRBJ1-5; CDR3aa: CASSLTEYSNQPQHF
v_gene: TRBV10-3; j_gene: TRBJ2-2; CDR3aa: CAISGVAGAGTGELFF
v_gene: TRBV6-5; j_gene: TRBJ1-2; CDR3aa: CASSYGSGKDGYTF
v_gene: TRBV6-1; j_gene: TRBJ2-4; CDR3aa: CASSVTVAKNIQYF
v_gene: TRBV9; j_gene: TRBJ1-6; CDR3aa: CASRVQNRGIPLNSPLHF
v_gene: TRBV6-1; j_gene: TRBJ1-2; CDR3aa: CASSLGQNYGYTF
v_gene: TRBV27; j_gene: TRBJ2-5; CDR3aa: CASSRRQDFGQETQYF
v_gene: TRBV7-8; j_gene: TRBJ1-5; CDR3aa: CASSLAGTVNQPQHF
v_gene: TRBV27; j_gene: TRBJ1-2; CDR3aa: CASSPRTGAYGYGYTF
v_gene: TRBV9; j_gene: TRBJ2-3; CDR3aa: CASSVDKDTQYF
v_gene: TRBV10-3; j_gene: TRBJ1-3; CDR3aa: CAISSGQGQGNTIYF
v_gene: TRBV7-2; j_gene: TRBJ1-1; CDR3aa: CASSPRTGMMNTEAFF
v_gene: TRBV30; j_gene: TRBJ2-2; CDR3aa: CAWTLGLAGVTGELFF
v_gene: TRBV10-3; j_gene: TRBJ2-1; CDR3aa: CAISDAGGSGNEQFF
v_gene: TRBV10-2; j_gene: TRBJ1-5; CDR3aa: CASSDRVSNQPQHF
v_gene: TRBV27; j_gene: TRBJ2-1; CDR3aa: CASCKGTSGRIEQFF
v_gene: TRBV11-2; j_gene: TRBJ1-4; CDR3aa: CASSWAGGNEKLFF
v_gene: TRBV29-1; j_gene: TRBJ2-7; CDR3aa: CSVHLTSGRAYEQYF
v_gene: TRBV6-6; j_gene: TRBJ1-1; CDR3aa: CASSYPDRPNTEAFF
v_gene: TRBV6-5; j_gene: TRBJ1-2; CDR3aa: CASSYTWTGTGYGYTF
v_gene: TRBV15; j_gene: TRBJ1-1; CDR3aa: CATDYGTAMNTEAFF
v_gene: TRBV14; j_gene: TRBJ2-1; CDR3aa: CASSHEDRGDNEQFF
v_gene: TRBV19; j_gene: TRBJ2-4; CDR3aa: CASRPTGGVDIQYF